What follows describes a single T cell receptor beta chain. Clones were read by immunoSEQ multiplex PCR, and TCRdb kept only the in-frame ones, dropping some. The sample has roughly 52,000 clones; 90% to 95% are singletons. CDR3 length equals 14 residues. CDR1 is SGHVS, CDR2 FQNEAQ, per germline. V gave up 7 bases and J gave up 2 bases, with 15 bases separating them. This sample is drawn from a study of technical replicates of blood from a handful of donors. The receptor was isolated from a human donor in good health. Some clones in this sample may be carry-over from other donors' samples. The chain carries TRBV7-8 and TRBJ2-7; D possibly corresponds to TRBD2 (5 bases). The sequenced material came from PBMCs. CDR3 in amino acids: CASTLDPGTYEQYF. Written as DNA, the CDR3 is TGTGCCAGCACCCTAGACCCGGGAACCTACGAGCAGTACTTC.